The 5 T cell receptor beta chains listed next were all sequenced from one sample in a study of cytomegalovirus exposure and HLA in healthy donors. Primers included in the PCR were 60 Vbeta and 13 Jbeta primers. The assay was immunoSEQ multiplex PCR, and TCRdb's table has in-frame clones only and misses some. The sample holds 150,000 to 200,000 clones, around 81% seen once. Sample: PBMCs. Receptors originate from a woman aged 18-29 years in good health and CMV-seropositive.

The chain has TRBV11-1 and TRBJ2-3; 7 nucleotides match TRBD2. The V and J ends lost 6 bases and 4 bases, in that order; junction bases with no gene match: 13. The length of the CDR3 is 16 residues. Looked up from germline, CDR1 is SGHAT and CDR2 is FQDESV (reference sequence). CDR3 residues: CASSRYLAVEADTQYF. The CDR3 region has the DNA TGTGCCAGCAGTAGGTATCTAGCGGTAGAAGCAGATACGCAGTATTTT.

The V call is TRBV6-1, the J call TRBJ2-7; 16 nucleotides match TRBD2. There are 14 residues in the CDR3. CDR1 and CDR2 from the germline V gene are MNHNS and SASEGT. The J segment lost 5 bases and the V segment lost 10 bases, leaving 5 bases of the junction unmatched. CDR3 region: CATGLAGGRDEQYF. The CDR3 DNA follows: TGTGCCACGGGACTAGCGGGGGGGCGGGACGAGCAGTACTTC.

V and J are TRBV6-1 and TRBJ2-7; 8 bases match TRBD1. CDR3 length equals 16 residues. The ends lost 4 bases at V and 3 bases at J; junction bases unmatched: 11. Per the germline V gene, CDR1 is MNHNS and CDR2 is SASEGT. The DNA for the CDR3 is TGTGCCAGCAGTGTCCTTAGGACAGGGACCTTCTACGAGCAGTACTTC. Translating gives CASSVLRTGTFYEQYF.

This clone was counted between two and nine times. The V gene is TRBV5-1, the J gene TRBJ2-3, with D perhaps matching TRBD2 (5 bases). The CDR3 is made up of 15 amino acids. Trimming pared 7 bases from V and 2 bases from J, leaving 17 bases between. From germline, CDR1 is SGHRS and CDR2 YFSETQ. CDR3 sequence (DNA): TGCGCCAGCGGCGCATCAGGAGGAACCACAGATACGCAGTATTTT. Translated, it gives CASGASGGTTDTQYF. The whole variable domain, remainder taken from reference TRBV5-1 and TRBJ2-3, is KAGVTQTPRYLIKTRGQQVTLSCSPISGHRSVSWYQQTPGQGLQFLFEYFSETQRNKGNFPGRFSGRQFSNSRSEMNVSTLELGDSALYLCASGASGGTTDTQYFGPGTRLTVL.

The chain couples TRBV6-5 to TRBJ2-7; 8 nucleotides match TRBD2. J lost 5 bases, V lost 6 bases, and 9 bases had no gene match. The CDR3 covers 14 residues. Germline V gene data show CDR1 as MNHEY and CDR2 as SVGAGI. The CDR3 DNA sequence: TGTGCCAGCAGGTCAAGCGGGGGTGTGAACGAGCAGTACGTC. Residues: CASRSSGGVNEQYV.